The entry below describes one T cell receptor (beta chain). What it binds is unknown. V gave up 4 bases and J gave up 6 bases; unmatched junction bases: 8. Germline CDR1 is MNHEY and CDR2 is SMNVEV (reference sequence). The CDR3 is 14 residues long. These data come from a study of cytomegalovirus exposure and HLA in healthy donors. Whole-study findings and limits: Later on, an analysis found that several of the most significant clusters appeared to be linked to common viral pathogens, which included parvovirus B19. An Asian-associated ancestry cluster reportedly showed fewer N-insertions than the roughly 670-donor mean in a later analysis.

In the PCR, 60 Vbeta and 13 Jbeta primers were used. Sequenced by immunoSEQ multiplex PCR; TCRdb stores in-frame clones only, minus some. Here the sample spans fewer than 250,000 clones, around four fifths being singletons. The J gene is TRBJ2-7, the V gene TRBV27; 8 positions match TRBD2. The origin of this receptor is a man aged 40-49 years in good health and CMV-seropositive. The source material was PBMCs. CDR3 sequence: CASSSPGLDREQYF. The CDR3 DNA follows: TGTGCCAGCAGTTCCCCGGGACTAGACCGCGAGCAGTACTTC.